This T cell receptor beta chain emerged from a study of T cells in Graves' hyperthyroidism and ophthalmopathy (dated 2019 in TCRdb). Background for the entire study: Peripheral blood samples were taken at initial diagnosis, before any treatment was given. To identify TCR V-J signatures that set the groups apart, the researchers used a discovery cohort of 100 patients, made up of 40 to 45 with Graves' ophthalmopathy and about 60 with stable Graves' hyperthyroidism. Whether ophthalmopathy could be predicted prospectively was tested in an independent validation cohort made up of under 20 hyperthyroidism patients plus 17 patients who later progressed to ophthalmopathy. The 100 or so discovery patients were divided at random into training and test sets in a 7:3 ratio. The study also compared thyroid tissue and blood T-cell repertoires from about six Graves' hyperthyroidism patients. After sampling, hyperthyroidism patients received methimazole starting at 30 mg daily, and ophthalmopathy patients received high-dose intravenous methylprednisolone. The paper reports TCR Vbeta CDR3 sequencing of roughly 140 peripheral blood samples: some 44 ophthalmopathy, roughly 80 hyperthyroidism and approximately 17 progressor patients.

This clonotype was seen at least ten times. Its target antigen remains unknown. Nothing much larger sits one base from this clone, and base qualities are not available. On the study overall, not on this receptor specifically: A 13 V-J signature model separated ophthalmopathy from stable hyperthyroidism, with approximately 87% sensitivity and 81% to 82% specificity in cross-validation and 80%/75% in testing. In validation, the model predicted progression to ophthalmopathy with roughly 70% sensitivity and roughly 72% specificity, a median of 6.5 months before onset. Blood samples also contained most of the expanded thyroid clonotypes (frequency above 0.001), which suggests that blood repertoires may reflect thyroid immune responses. Sample size was not statistically predetermined, and blinding of investigators to group allocation was not performed.

Stable Graves' hyperthyroidism was defined as no progression to ophthalmopathy during 18 months of follow-up. Hyperthyroidism patients were aged 18 to 65 years and newly diagnosed, with disease duration of less than 2 months. Exclusion was applied to patients with uncontrolled infections, other autoimmune diseases, pregnancy or lactation. Diagnoses were established on the basis of clinical symptoms, serum thyroxine and TRAb, thyroid ultrasound, and orbital computed tomography. PBMCs were separated from approximately 10 ml of fresh peripheral blood using Ficoll-Paque density gradient centrifugation. Trizol reagent was used to extract total RNA, and RNA quality was then checked on an Agilent 2100 Bioanalyzer. Taken from the germline V gene, the CDR1 and CDR2 loops are SGHTA and FQGNSA. V loses 5 bases at its end and J loses 0 bases; junction bases beyond the gene matches: 5. From cysteine to phenylalanine, the CDR3 is 15 amino acids long. Only CDR3 DNA remains: 45 bases, in frame from the first base.

Amplification of TCR beta CDR3 regions was carried out from RNA transcripts. For the first round of RT-PCR on the TCR CDR3, the HTBI primer set was used together with the Qiagen OneStep RT-PCR kit. A second multiplex PCR round built the libraries, followed by size selection and purification. Libraries were sequenced paired-end with 100 bp reads on an Illumina HiSeq2000. Regarding the original processing steps: SOAPnuke was used to process the raw data, removing reads that contained adapters or uncalled bases, had a mean Phred below 15, or lacked an exact match to the constant primer or identifier. COPE v1.2.5 was used to merge the high-quality paired reads, and each unique nucleotide sequence was defined as a clonotype. MiTCR v1.1 was used to align the clonotypes against IMGT TRBV, TRBD and TRBJ reference segments. Only V-J combinations with frequency above 0.0001, covering about 99% of repertoires, were analysed. A TCS score was defined as the ratio between F50 (clonal expansion) and ExV (chaos), using BLOSUM62-based TCRdist between CDR3 peptides within each V-J. Welch's t-statistics and random forest reduced fewer than 550 V-J features to roughly 13, which were used in a naive Bayes classifier (R e1071). TCRdb reanalyzed the raw reads on its own, using fastp at Q25 for trimming and MiXCR for clone calling, and kept in-frame beta chains. A single entry per CDR3 protein holds the most common genes and DNA from its merged rows. In this record, the V and J calls reflect TCRdb's handling and not the investigators' own analysis. This sample is represented by fewer than 650,000 distinct CDR3 sequences; 12% to 15% of them were singletons. Approximately 14% of the sample rests with the top ten.

Sequencing was done on a sample of blood. This sequence originates from a woman aged 40 to 49 with Graves' hyperthyroidism. The rearrangement combines TRBV7-2 with TRBJ2-3, and 7 junction bases match TRBD2. The CDR3 is CASSTSGTSTDTQYF. The nucleotide sequence reads as follows: TGTGCCAGCAGCACAAGCGGGACTAGCACAGATACGCAGTATTTT.